This T cell receptor beta chain was identified in a study of PD-L1 blockade in urothelial cancer. Study overall: At 6 weeks and at 3 weeks (second dose) after treatment start, blood was analyzed.

Germline loops: CDR1 WSHSY, CDR2 SAAADI. This CDR3 is built from 14 residues. Trimming took off 4 bases at V and 5 bases at J, with 14 bases between the two ends. The patients had locally advanced or metastatic urothelial carcinoma. Here immunoSEQ multiplex PCR was the method, and the copy in TCRdb shows in-frame clones only, minus some. In the table there are approximately 79,000 clones, roughly 90% of which are singletons. The TCR was taken from a woman in her 70s with urothelial cancer. Material: PBMCs, obtained around atezolizumab (anti-PD-L1) treatment. V and J are TRBV10-2 and TRBJ1-2; TRBD1 might be the D (5 bases). CDR3 residues: CASSAGGGGYGYTF. CDR3 nucleotide sequence: TGCGCCAGCAGTGCGGGTGGCGGGGGGTATGGCTACACCTTC.